This TCR beta chain was sequenced during a study of cytomegalovirus exposure and HLA in healthy donors. The PCR made use of 60 Vbeta and 13 Jbeta primers. Libraries were prepared by immunoSEQ multiplex PCR; TCRdb keeps only in-frame clonotypes and omits some of them. The profile covers 100,000 to 150,000 clones, with 8.5% to 10% appearing a single time and less than 7% taken by the ten largest. V was cut by 6 bases and J by 3 bases, with 6 bases left in between. Germline lookup yields CDR1 LGHNT and CDR2 FRNRAP. The CDR3 contains 11 residues. Sequenced sample: PBMCs. The chain is built from TRBV12-5 and TRBJ2-7, with D possibly matching TRBD2 (6 bases). This clonotype originated in a man in his forties or fifties in good health and CMV-seronegative. CDR3 amino acids: CASGGGYEQYF. The CDR3 DNA reads as TGTGCTAGTGGCGGGGGCTACGAGCAGTACTTC.